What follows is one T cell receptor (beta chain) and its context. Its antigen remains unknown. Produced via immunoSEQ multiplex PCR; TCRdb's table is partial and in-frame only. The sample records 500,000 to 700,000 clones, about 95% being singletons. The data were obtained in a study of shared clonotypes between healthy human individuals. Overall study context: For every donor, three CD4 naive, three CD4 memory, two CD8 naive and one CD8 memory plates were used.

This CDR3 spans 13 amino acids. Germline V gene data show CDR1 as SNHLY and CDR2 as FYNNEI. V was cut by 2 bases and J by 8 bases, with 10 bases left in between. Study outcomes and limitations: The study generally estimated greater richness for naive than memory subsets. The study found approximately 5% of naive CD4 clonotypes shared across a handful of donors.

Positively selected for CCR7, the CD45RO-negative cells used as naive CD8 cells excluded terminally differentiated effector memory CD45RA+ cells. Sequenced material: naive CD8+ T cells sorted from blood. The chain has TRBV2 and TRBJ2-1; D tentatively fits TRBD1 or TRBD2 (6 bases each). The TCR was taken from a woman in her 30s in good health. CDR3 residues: CASSELGGYEQFF. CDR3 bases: TGTGCCAGCAGTGAATTAGGGGGGTATGAGCAGTTCTTC.